This TCR beta chain was sequenced during a study of T cells after yellow fever vaccination. Study-level results: A small share of clonotypes appeared in both CD4 and CD8 compartments.

Only a few counts were recorded for this clonotype. Its antigen is unidentified. The junction does not match germline at one end; this may be a read error. Conversion of TCR transcripts into cDNA relied on 5'RACE template switching, which added a universal primer site and UMIs. TCRdb ran MiXCR on the 5' RACE reads and lists one entry per CDR3 protein. Of roughly 340,000 distinct CDR3 sequences listed, more than 8.5% are singletons. Germline V gives CDR1 SGHRS, CDR2 YFSETQ. The CDR3 is made up of 14 amino acids. The chain links TRBV5-1 to TRBJ1-1, with D unclear. The source material was PBMCs, sampled on the day of the first yellow fever vaccination. This TCR derives from a man between 18 and 35 years old who received the YFV17D yellow fever vaccine. For the CDR3, the DNA is TGCGCCACCAGCAGTGATCCGATCGGCACTGAAGCTTTCTTT. This encodes CATSSDPIGTEAFF.